This TCR beta chain is drawn from a study of monozygotic twins with inflammatory bowel disease. Study-wide points: Concordant and discordant twins showed no difference in repertoire similarity, possibly from limited power.

The template-switching step introduced UMIs that carried a 6-nucleotide sample barcode. TCRdb re-analyzed the 5' RACE reads; it lists each CDR3 protein once, without DNA. The sample is made up of about 300,000 distinct CDR3 sequences, and the top ten hold 5.5% to 6.5% of it. This CDR3 has 15 residues. Looked up from germline, CDR1 is MNHEY and CDR2 is SVGEGT. On this clonotype itself: What it binds is not known.

Sequencing was carried out using blood. The chain recombines TRBV6-2 or TRBV6-3 with TRBJ1-2; TCRdb lists TRBD1, though no DNA is available to test this call. The TCR originated in a human donor with ulcerative colitis or Crohn's disease, or a healthy co-twin of an affected twin (not recorded which). CDR3 region: CASSKETGGNYGYTF.